These 2 T cell receptor beta chains came from one sample sequenced in a study of HIV-infected patients and healthy controls. The repertoire came from unfractionated whole blood and reflected all unsorted peripheral T cells. 400 to 550 ng RNA was reverse transcribed with alpha and beta constant-region primers. Alpha and beta chain libraries were made separately by chain-specific third strand synthesis with multiplexing indices. TCRdb independently ran MiXCR on the 5' RACE reads; one entry per CDR3 protein. Here the sample spans about 5,500 distinct CDR3 sequences, around 8.6% being singletons. This specimen was blood, taken before antiretroviral therapy. The receptors stem from an adult with HIV infection.

This clonotype has ten or more counts. The rearrangement links TRBV7-9 to TRBJ2-4, with 8 nucleotides matching TRBD2. The CDR3 length is 15 residues. V was clipped by 4 bases and J by 4 bases; unmatched bases: 6. Germline V gene sequence: CDR1 SEHNR, CDR2 FQNEAQ (reference sequence). The CDR3 region has the DNA TGTGCCAGCAGCTCTCCGGGACTAGGAAAAAACATTCAGTACTTC. It codes for CASSSPGLGKNIQYF.

By share, this clonotype ranks as medium-sized. The rearrangement joins TRBV29-1 to TRBJ2-1, with a possible D match to TRBD1 (6 bases). CDR1 and CDR2 from the germline V gene are SQVTM and ANQGSEA. The CDR3 is 14 residues long. V lost 4 bases and J lost 2, with 12 bases in between. This CDR3 is CSVVSGGAYNEQFF. The CDR3 DNA reads as TGCAGCGTTGTGTCTGGGGGCGCCTACAATGAGCAGTTCTTC.